This is a list of T cell receptor beta chains from one sample in a study of neoadjuvant nivolumab and ipilimumab in lung cancer. Repertoires were generated with immunoSEQ multiplex PCR, while TCRdb's copy carries only in-frame clones and drops some. The sample yields 40,000 to 60,000 clones, about 89% seen once. The input for sequencing was blood, taken before neoadjuvant nivolumab, alone or with ipilimumab. Receptors originate from an adult with non-small cell lung cancer. Some clones in this sample may be carry-over from other donors' samples. CDR3s include the opening cysteine and the closing phenylalanine or tryptophan. D genes are given only for firm matches. A row's size may be missing; if present it is once, few, many or a size class.

V	J	D	size	CDR3	DNA
TRBV30	TRBJ1-5	.	.	CAWSVSRNQPQHF	TGTGCCTGGAGTGTATCTAGGAATCAGCCCCAGCATTTT
TRBV27	TRBJ2-2	.	.	CASRLRPYRTGELFF	TGTGCCAGCAGGCTACGTCCTTATCGCACCGGGGAGCTGTTTTTT
TRBV6-1	TRBJ2-7	TRBD1	.	CASSDYPGQGYEQYF	TGTGCCAGCAGTGATTACCCGGGACAGGGCTACGAGCAGTACTTC
TRBV29-1	TRBJ2-3	TRBD2	.	CSVLPLAGGLRDTQYF	TGCAGCGTTCTCCCACTAGCGGGAGGGCTCCGCGATACGCAGTATTTT
TRBV7-8	TRBJ1-1	.	.	CASSLDGGKNTEAFF	TGTGCCAGCAGCTTAGATGGAGGGAAGAACACTGAAGCTTTCTTT
TRBV28	TRBJ2-7	.	.	CASSLGIYEQYF	TGTGCCAGCAGTTTAGGGATCTACGAGCAGTACTTC
TRBV6-5	TRBJ2-3	.	.	CASSYSIGQPGDTQYF	TGTGCCAGCAGTTACTCGATCGGCCAGCCCGGCGATACGCAGTATTTT
TRBV5-4	TRBJ2-5	.	.	CASSPTVNQETQYF	TGTGCCAGCAGCCCGACAGTGAACCAAGAGACCCAGTACTTC
TRBV7-6	TRBJ2-5	TRBD2	.	CASSLASGTSSETQYF	TGTGCCAGCAGCTTAGCATCCGGGACTAGTTCCGAGACCCAGTACTTC
TRBV15	TRBJ1-1	TRBD1	.	CATSRGRTGTNTEAFF	TGTGCCACCAGCAGAGGGAGGACAGGGACGAACACTGAAGCTTTCTTT
TRBV7-9	TRBJ2-2	TRBD2	.	CASSLTSGTSGELFF	TGTGCCAGCAGTCTGACTAGCGGGACGTCCGGGGAGCTGTTTTTT
TRBV7-2	TRBJ1-2	TRBD1	.	CASSQQGAIKGYTF	TGTGCCAGCAGCCAACAGGGGGCGATTAAGGGCTACACCTTC
TRBV11-2	TRBJ2-4	TRBD2	.	CASSPNLLAGTVAKNIQYF	TGTGCCAGCAGCCCCAACCTCCTAGCGGGCACCGTAGCCAAAAACATTCAGTACTTC
TRBV7-9	TRBJ1-2	TRBD1	.	CASSLGWTGLRGYTF	TGTGCCAGCAGCTTAGGATGGACAGGTCTGCGCGGCTACACCTTC
TRBV11-3	TRBJ1-1	.	.	CASSQSGGSEAFF	TGTGCCAGCAGCCAATCGGGGGGTTCTGAAGCTTTCTTT
TRBV6-5	TRBJ2-5	.	once	CASSIRGYQETQYF	TGTGCCAGCAGCATTCGCGGGTACCAAGAGACCCAGTACTTC
TRBV7-9	TRBJ2-5	.	.	CASSLGGYGQETQYF	TGTGCCAGCAGCTTAGGGGGCTACGGCCAAGAGACCCAGTACTTC
TRBV7-2	TRBJ2-5	.	.	CASSLVAVDGTQYF	TGTGCCAGCAGCTTAGTGGCGGTGGACGGGACCCAGTACTTC
TRBV5-1	TRBJ1-5	TRBD1	.	CASSLQGAVNQPQHF	TGCGCCAGCAGCCTACAGGGGGCGGTCAATCAGCCCCAGCATTTT
TRBV7-6	TRBJ2-5	.	few	CASTPQFQETQYF	TGTGCCAGCACCCCTCAGTTTCAAGAGACCCAGTACTTC
TRBV9	TRBJ1-2	TRBD1	few	CASSVGTGANYGYTF	TGTGCCAGCAGCGTAGGGACAGGGGCTAACTATGGCTACACCTTC
TRBV29-1	TRBJ1-5	.	.	CSVGSSNQPQHF	TGCAGCGTTGGGTCCAGCAATCAGCCCCAGCATTTT
TRBV29-1	TRBJ2-7	.	medium-sized	CSVEVTDYEQYF	TGCAGCGTTGAAGTGACCGACTACGAGCAGTACTTC
TRBV10-3	TRBJ2-1	.	.	CAIKNGGSYNEQFF	TGTGCCATCAAAAACGGGGGTTCCTACAATGAGCAGTTCTTC
TRBV5-1	TRBJ1-1	.	once	CASSLASTEAFF	TGCGCCAGCAGCTTGGCTAGCACTGAAGCTTTCTTT
TRBV7-2	TRBJ1-4	.	.	CASSERARGEKLFF	TGTGCCAGTTCAGAGCGGGCCCGTGGGGAAAAACTGTTTTTT
TRBV7-7	TRBJ2-7	TRBD2	.	CASSIAGGDEQYF	TGTGCTAGCAGTATAGCGGGAGGGGACGAGCAGTACTTC
TRBV5-1	TRBJ2-6	.	.	CAGRPPGANVLTF	TGCGCCGGCAGGCCTCCGGGGGCCAACGTCCTGACTTTC
TRBV5-5	TRBJ1-1	.	.	CASKPGTAGTEAFF	TGTGCCAGCAAGCCTGGGACCGCCGGCACTGAAGCTTTCTTT
TRBV6-1	TRBJ2-1	.	.	CASSEWGGITYNEQFF	TGTGCCAGCAGTGAATGGGGCGGGATCACTTACAATGAGCAGTTCTTC
TRBV29-1	TRBJ1-1	.	.	CSVDLSSTEAFF	TGCAGCGTTGACCTGAGTTCCACTGAAGCTTTCTTT
TRBV30	TRBJ2-7	TRBD2	.	CAWSVGRLAGDHEQYF	TGTGCCTGGAGTGTCGGTCGACTAGCGGGAGACCACGAGCAGTACTTC
TRBV9	TRBJ1-2	.	.	CASSPRTADYGYTF	TGTGCCAGCAGCCCCCGGACAGCAGACTATGGCTACACCTTC
TRBV29-1	TRBJ2-5	TRBD1	.	CSVERDREETQYF	TGCAGCGTTGAAAGGGACAGGGAGGAGACCCAGTACTTC
TRBV15	TRBJ1-2	TRBD1	.	CATSSPGQGYYGYTF	TGTGCCACCAGCAGCCCGGGACAGGGGTACTATGGCTACACCTTC
TRBV6-5	TRBJ1-1	.	.	CASSYGPKAFF	TGTGCCAGCAGTTACGGGCCGAAAGCTTTCTTT